The 21 T cell receptor beta chains reported below all come from one sample, sequenced in a study of control samples from healthy donors and cancer patients (dated by TCRdb to the early 2020s). Libraries were built with the immunoSEQ multiplex PCR assay. Here the immuneACCESS table is served through TCRdb, limited to in-frame sequences with V and J called. Missing clones are a known gap in these copies; in checked studies unresolved V genes cover under half, and the rest lacks a known reason. The sample table lists about 160,000 clones, around 94% of them with a count of one. The leading ten clones occupy about 14% of the sample. Sequenced input: PBMCs. The origin of the receptors is a man in his sixties with colorectal cancer.

J is TRBJ2-4 and V is TRBV21-1; the table's D call, TRBD1, has no DNA check behind it. TRBV21-1 is an annotated pseudogene. The length of the CDR3 is 14 residues. CDR3 coding DNA: TGTGCCAGCAGCAACAGGCGACCCAAAAACATTCAGTACTTC. Encoded protein: CASSNRRPKNIQYF.

The V gene is TRBV3-1 (or the pseudogene TRBV3-2), the J gene TRBJ2-2; 7 bases are a match to TRBD1. This CDR3 contains 14 residues. Looked up from germline, CDR1 is LGHDT and CDR2 is YNNKEL (reference sequence). V lost 1 base to trimming and J lost 6 bases; unmatched junction nucleotides: 2. The CDR3 reads CASSQVQGAGELFF. The DNA for the CDR3 is TGTGCCAGCAGCCAAGTGCAGGGGGCCGGGGAGCTGTTTTTT.

The rearrangement uses TRBV9 and TRBJ2-3; 7 bases are shared with TRBD1. The CDR3 consists of 15 residues. J lost 5 bases, V lost 2 bases, and 8 bases had no gene match. Germline CDR1 SGDLS, CDR2 YYNGEE. CDR3 in amino acids: CASSVGQFYLDTQYF. CDR3 bases: TGTGCCAGCAGCGTGGGACAGTTTTATTTAGATACGCAGTATTTT.

This clone has only one observation. The chain recombines TRBV3-1 (or the pseudogene TRBV3-2) with TRBJ1-5; the D is unclear. V was clipped by 1 base and J by 1 base, with 5 bases between them. This CDR3 region has 14 residues. Germline V gene data show CDR1 as LGHDT and CDR2 as YNNKEL (reference sequence). CDR3 loop: CASSQGQSNQPQHF. The DNA of the CDR3 is TGTGCCAGCAGCCAAGGGCAGAGCAATCAGCCCCAGCATTTT.

The chain has TRBV29-1 and TRBJ2-3; D uncertain. This CDR3 region has 15 residues. Germline CDR1 is SQVTM and CDR2 is ANQGSEA. The V end lost 4 bases, the J end lost 0 bases, and 14 bases lay between the germline ends. The CDR3 here is CSVGVQPSSTDTQYF. The DNA for the CDR3 is TGCAGCGTTGGGGTCCAGCCCTCTAGCACAGATACGCAGTATTTT.

The chain has TRBV6-2 or TRBV6-3 and TRBJ1-2; 8 bases align to TRBD1. CDR1 MNHEY and CDR2 SVGEGT come from the germline V gene. Trimming removed 6 bases from V and 3 bases from J; junction bases left unmatched: 3. The length of the CDR3 is 13 residues. DNA of the CDR3: TGTGCCAGCAGCGAGACAGGGGACTATGGCTACACCTTC. Protein: CASSETGDYGYTF.

V gene TRBV7-9 combines with J gene TRBJ1-6; D is unresolved. Trimming cost V 2 bases and J 0 bases, with 8 bases left between them. CDR1 and CDR2 from the germline V gene are SEHNR and FQNEAQ (reference sequence). The CDR3 loop spans 16 amino acids. DNA of the CDR3: TGTGCCAGCAGCTTAATTCAGTTCTCCTATAATTCACCCCTCCACTTT. Protein: CASSLIQFSYNSPLHF. Combining the CDR3 with reference TRBV7-9 and TRBJ1-6 gives the whole variable domain DTGVSQNPRHKITKRGQNVTFRCDPISEHNRLYWYRQTLGQGPEFLTYFQNEAQLEKSRLLSDRFSAERPKGSFSTLEIQRTEQGDSAMYLCASSLIQFSYNSPLHFGNGTRLTVT.

The CDR3: CAWSGQGGGYTF. CDR3 sequence (DNA): TGTGCCTGGAGTGGCCAAGGAGGCGGCTACACCTTC. The gene calls are TRBV30 and TRBJ1-2; D unclear. The germline V gene encodes CDR1 GTSNPN and CDR2 SVGIG (reference sequence). Trimming shortened V by 1 base and J by 8 bases, and 11 bases separated the two germline ends. This CDR3 is 12 amino acids long.

The chain recombines TRBV6-5 with TRBJ2-3, with 9 bases that match TRBD1. The germline CDR1 and CDR2 sequences are MNHEY and SVGAGI. This CDR3 is 14 amino acids long. The V gene end was trimmed by 6 bases and the J gene end by 5 bases; junction bases not matched to a gene: 6. In DNA form, the CDR3 reads TGTGCCAGCAGCCTCGACAGGGGGATAGATACGCAGTATTTT. Amino acid sequence: CASSLDRGIDTQYF.

This clone is a singleton in its sample. V is TRBV2 and J is TRBJ2-5, with D possibly being TRBD1 (6 bases). V gave up 0 bases and J gave up 2 bases, with 10 bases separating them. Germline assignment: CDR1 SNHLY and CDR2 FYNNEI. CDR3 length equals 15 residues. For the CDR3, the DNA is TGTGCCAGCAGTGAAGCCACAAGGGGGCAAGAGACCCAGTACTTC. This encodes CASSEATRGQETQYF.

The V gene is TRBV28, the J gene TRBJ1-4; tentative D call: TRBD1 (6 bases). Trimming removed 7 bases from V and 8 bases from J, with 17 bases in between. CDR1 MDHEN and CDR2 SYDVKM come from the germline V gene. The CDR3 contains 14 residues. CDR3 DNA: TGTGCCAGCAACTCACAGGGAATAAACGAAAAACTGTTTTTT. Amino acid sequence: CASNSQGINEKLFF.

Here the CDR3 reads CASSEGNSMETQYF. The CDR3 DNA reads as TGTGCCAGCAGTGAAGGTAACAGCATGGAGACCCAGTACTTC. This chain uses TRBV6-1 with TRBJ2-5; D not certain. The CDR3 sequence is 14 residues long. Between the trimmed V and J ends, which lost 1 base and 5 bases, there was a span of 11 bases. Germline assignment: CDR1 MNHNS and CDR2 SASEGT.

V and J are TRBV29-1 and TRBJ2-3; 7 nucleotides agree with TRBD1. The CDR3 has 12 amino acids. V lost 5 bases to trimming and J lost 4 bases; unmatched junction nucleotides: 3. Germline V gene data show CDR1 as SQVTM and CDR2 as ANQGSEA. The CDR3 DNA sequence: TGCAGCGTTACAGGGGCGTCAGATACGCAGTATTTT. Its translation is CSVTGASDTQYF.

The chain employs TRBV19 and TRBJ2-1, with 9 positions matching TRBD1. Per the germline V gene, CDR1 is LNHDA and CDR2 is SQIVND (reference sequence). The CDR3 contains 14 residues. V shed 4 bases, J shed 8 bases, and the junction held 6 bases outside the gene matches. In DNA, the CDR3 is TGTGCCAGTAGTACGGACAGGGGATTTGATGAGCAGTTCTTC. Its protein is CASSTDRGFDEQFF.

The V gene is TRBV6-5, the J gene TRBJ1-6; 7 bases are a match to TRBD1. CDR1 and CDR2 from the germline V gene are MNHEY and SVGAGI. The CDR3 spans 14 residues. The junction had 9 bases not matched to a gene; V was cut back by 7 bases and J by 9 bases. The DNA for the CDR3 is TGTGCCAGCACCCCCGGGACAGTGCTTTCACCCCTCCACTTT. This encodes CASTPGTVLSPLHF.

CDR3 residues: CASSGEVEFSRNTEAFF. In DNA form, the CDR3 reads TGTGCCAGCAGCGGGGAGGTTGAGTTCTCTAGGAACACTGAAGCTTTCTTT. The rearrangement uses TRBV21-1 and TRBJ1-1. TRBV21-1 is annotated as a pseudogene. This CDR3 region has 17 residues.

The genes are TRBV11-2 and TRBJ2-7; D is possibly TRBD2 (6 bases). V gave up 1 base and J gave up 11 bases, with 15 bases separating them. In germline, CDR1 is SGHAT, CDR2 FQNNGV. This CDR3 spans 13 amino acids. CDR3 residues: CASSLGGDRREYF. CDR3 coding DNA: TGTGCCAGCAGCTTAGGGGGGGACCGGAGAGAGTACTTC.

The genes are TRBV2 and TRBJ2-7, with no clear D. The CDR3 extends over 12 amino acids. The V and J ends lost 3 bases and 3 bases respectively, with 6 bases between them. Germline loops: CDR1 SNHLY, CDR2 FYNNEI. The CDR3, as DNA: TGTGCCAGCAGTGATATGAACTACGAGCAGTACTTC. It encodes CASSDMNYEQYF.

This clone was seen more than once but under ten times. Distinct nucleotide sequences in the sample also encode this CDR3. The CDR3 reads CAISESGEQYF. DNA for the CDR3: TGTGCCATCAGTGAGTCAGGCGAGCAGTACTTC. The rearrangement links TRBV10-3 to TRBJ2-7, with no clear D. The germline V and J ends were trimmed by 0 bases and 6 bases, with 3 bases remaining between them. CDR1 is ENHRY and CDR2 is SYGVKD in the germline V gene. The CDR3 totals 11 residues.

The V and J genes are TRBV3-1 (or the pseudogene TRBV3-2) and TRBJ2-1; 7 nucleotides agree with TRBD2. The germline V gene has CDR1 LGHDT and CDR2 YNNKEL (reference sequence). After removal of 4 bases from V and 4 bases from J, the junction contained 7 bases not matched to a gene. The length of the CDR3 is 15 residues. CDR3 region: CASSPTGGGYNEQFF. The CDR3 nucleotides read TGTGCCAGCAGCCCGACTGGGGGGGGTTACAATGAGCAGTTCTTC.

The chain carries TRBV6-5 and TRBJ1-2, with a tentative D call TRBD1 (6 bases). Germline-derived CDR1 and CDR2 are MNHEY and SVGAGI. This CDR3 region has 13 residues. Deletions cut 2 bases from V and 4 bases from J, with 8 bases between. CDR3 nucleotide sequence: TGTGCCAGCAGTTACGGGACACTCTATGGCTACACCTTC. It yields the protein CASSYGTLYGYTF.